The 3 T cell receptor beta chains below all came from one sample that was sequenced in a study of a mutant IDH1 vaccine in newly diagnosed glioma (dated by TCRdb to 2020 to 2023). Antigens for these TCRs are unknown. Library method: the immunoSEQ multiplex PCR assay. TCRdb stores this immuneACCESS table with in-frame sequences only. Part of the clones is absent; in the studies checked, under half of the shortfall reflects unresolved V genes, and no reason is known for the rest. This sample is represented by fewer than 70,000 clones; 83% of them were singletons. The ten largest clones represent 3.5% to 4.5% of the sample. The time point tag for this specimen amounts to: week 47, end of study. Each vaccine dose was 300 ug of a 20-mer mutant IDH1 peptide in Montanide, given subcutaneously with topical imiquimod. The sample in question was PBMCs, obtained from a glioma patient whose treatment included an IDH1 peptide vaccine. Receptors originate from a man aged 25-40 years with glioma.

The J gene is TRBJ1-2, the V gene TRBV7-9; D gene ambiguous. This CDR3 is 15 amino acids long. Deletions cut 1 base from V and 3 bases from J, with 12 bases between. Germline V gene sequence: CDR1 SEHNR, CDR2 FQNEAQ (reference sequence). The CDR3 DNA reads as TGTGCCAGCAGCTTAGTCCAAGAGGGATACTATGGCTACACCTTC. Protein product: CASSLVQEGYYGYTF.

The V and J genes are TRBV9 and TRBJ1-1; no firm D call. V gave up 2 bases and J gave up 4 bases, with 15 bases separating them. CDR3 length: 15 amino acids. CDR1 and CDR2 (germline): SGDLS, YYNGEE. CDR3 nucleotide sequence: TGTGCCAGCAGCGTCGAATGGACGGGGAGCACTGAAGCTTTCTTT. It translates to CASSVEWTGSTEAFF.

This chain links TRBV14 with TRBJ2-2, with D possibly matching TRBD2 (6 bases). V shed 1 base and J shed 6 bases, with 15 bases lying between them. From germline, CDR1 is SGHDN and CDR2 FVKESK. The CDR3 consists of 16 residues. As DNA, the CDR3 is TGTGCCAGCAGCCAAGCGCTCTTGGGGGGATCCGGGGAGCTGTTTTTT. It specifies CASSQALLGGSGELFF. Full variable domain (rest looked up from reference TRBV14 and TRBJ2-2): EAGVTQFPSHSVIEKGQTVTLRCDPISGHDNLYWYRRVMGKEIKFLLHFVKESKQDESGMPNNRFLAERTGGTYSTLKVQPAELEDSGVYFCASSQALLGGSGELFFGEGSRLTVL.